One and the same sample provided the 3 T cell receptor beta chains below, sequenced in a study of OX40 agonist ivuxolimab in advanced cancers. The method was immunoSEQ multiplex PCR; TCRdb's version includes in-frame clones alone and lacks a portion of them. Counted here are roughly 56,000 clones, nearly 85% occurring once; the ten biggest clones make up just under 4%. The sequencing here drew on CD4+ or CD8+ T cells sorted from blood, taken in a trial of the OX40 agonist ivuxolimab. These receptors were obtained from an adult with an advanced solid tumor such as melanoma, head and neck, liver or kidney cancer.

This clone was observed a few times. This rearrangement joins TRBV6-5 to TRBJ2-3, with a tentative D call TRBD2 (6 bases). CDR3 length: 12 residues. V lost 10 bases to trimming and J lost 6 bases, with 14 bases between them. The germline CDR1 and CDR2 sequences are MNHEY and SVGAGI. CDR3: CATSDRRDTQYF. DNA for the CDR3: TGTGCCACTAGCGACCGTAGGGATACGCAGTATTTT.

The gene calls are TRBV30 and TRBJ2-7; D remains unclear. Germline values: CDR1 GTSNPN, CDR2 SVGIG (reference sequence). This CDR3 region has 13 residues. Trimming took off 4 bases at V and 5 bases at J, with 15 bases between the two ends. DNA of the CDR3: TGTGCCTGGAATAGGCAGGTTAAAAACGAGCAGTACTTC. Translation gives CAWNRQVKNEQYF.

The V and J genes are TRBV28 and TRBJ1-2, with TRBD1 matching 7 bases. The junction had 8 bases not matched to a gene; V was cut back by 2 bases and J by 8 bases. The CDR3 sequence is 14 residues long. Germline loops: CDR1 MDHEN, CDR2 SYDVKM. CDR3 residues: CASSLTTGVGGYTF. The CDR3 DNA follows: TGTGCCAGCAGTTTAACCACAGGGGTGGGCGGCTACACCTTC.